Shown below are 26 T cell receptor beta chains from a single sample sequenced in a study of PD-L1 blockade in urothelial cancer. Data came from immunoSEQ multiplex PCR; TCRdb stores just in-frame clones and leaves some out. In the table there are some 84,000 clones, about 80% of which are singletons. The input for sequencing was PBMCs, taken around atezolizumab (anti-PD-L1) treatment. These receptor sequences come from a man between 65 and 80 years old with urothelial cancer.

This chain joins TRBV20-1 and TRBJ1-1, with D unclear. Deletions cut 3 bases from V and 10 bases from J, with 12 bases between. CDR1 is DFQATT, CDR2 SNEGSKA, per germline (reference sequence). The CDR3 runs to 11 residues. The CDR3 loop reads CSASPSKGAFF. CDR3 in DNA: TGCAGTGCTAGCCCTAGTAAAGGAGCTTTCTTT.

The count of this clone is one. The gene calls are TRBV6-5 and TRBJ2-5; D unresolved. Deletions cut 7 bases from V and 3 bases from J, with 6 bases between. Germline CDR1 reads MNHEY; CDR2 reads SVGAGI. This CDR3 contains 11 residues. The DNA for the CDR3 is TGTGCCAGCAACGCAGAAGAGACCCAGTACTTC. It encodes CASNAEETQYF.

The chain employs TRBV2 and TRBJ2-1, with D perhaps matching TRBD2 (5 bases). The germline V and J ends were trimmed by 5 bases and 6 bases, with 17 bases remaining between them. This CDR3 spans 15 amino acids. The germline V gene has CDR1 SNHLY and CDR2 FYNNEI. The CDR3 loop is CASSQTRAEINEQFF. CDR3 bases: TGTGCCAGCAGTCAGACGAGGGCCGAGATCAATGAGCAGTTCTTC.

The CDR3 sequence: CASSSFGSLSNQPQHF. Here the CDR3 DNA reads TGTGCCAGCAGTTCCTTCGGGAGCCTTAGCAATCAGCCCCAGCATTTT. This rearrangement joins TRBV6-5 to TRBJ1-5; no firm D call. The CDR3 totals 16 residues. The ends were cut back, 4 bases at V and 0 bases at J, with 13 bases in the middle. In germline, CDR1 is MNHEY, CDR2 SVGAGI.

This sequence joins TRBV5-6 and TRBJ1-6, with TRBD1 as a possible D gene (6 bases). Germline values: CDR1 SGHDT, CDR2 YYEEEE. This CDR3 has 16 amino acids. V lost 6 bases and J lost 3, with 16 bases in between. The CDR3, as DNA: TGTGCCAGCACCATGAACCAGGGACACTATAATTCACCCCTCCACTTT. Translating gives CASTMNQGHYNSPLHF.

The gene calls are TRBV18 and TRBJ1-1; 7 positions match TRBD1. The CDR3 is made up of 16 amino acids. V shed 2 bases, J shed 2 bases, and the junction held 8 bases outside the gene matches. Germline-derived CDR1 and CDR2 are KGHSH and LQKENI. This chain's CDR3 is CASSPFPDRQNTEAFF. The CDR3 coding sequence is TGTGCCAGCTCACCATTCCCGGACAGGCAAAACACTGAAGCTTTCTTT.

The CDR3 sequence: CASSEAWASGGAMTGELFF. The CDR3 DNA follows: TGTGCCAGCAGTGAAGCGTGGGCTAGCGGGGGGGCGATGACCGGGGAGCTGTTTTTT. The chain couples TRBV6-1 to TRBJ2-2, with TRBD2 matching 12 bases. The CDR3 spans 19 residues. V dropped 0 bases and J dropped 5; count of bases not matched to a gene: 10. The germline V gene encodes CDR1 MNHNS and CDR2 SASEGT.

The chain carries TRBV11-3 and TRBJ2-7; TRBD1 matches 9 bases. Germline-derived CDR1 and CDR2 are SGHNT and YENEEA. V was clipped by 6 bases and J by 6 bases; unmatched bases: 6. CDR3 length: 13 amino acids. In DNA form, the CDR3 reads TGTGCCAGCAGACAAGGACAGGGGACCGAGCAGTACTTC. Its translation: CASRQGQGTEQYF.

This clone was observed a single time. This sequence joins TRBV7-2 and TRBJ2-3, with D hard to call. V lost 2 bases to trimming and J lost 0 bases, with 6 bases between them. Germline values: CDR1 SGHTA, CDR2 FQGNSA. CDR3 length: 14 residues. The CDR3 spells CASSLYGSTDTQYF. The CDR3 nucleotides are TGTGCCAGCAGCTTATACGGGAGCACAGATACGCAGTATTTT.

The rearrangement joins TRBV7-9 to TRBJ2-1, with TRBD2 matching over 8 bases. The germline V gene encodes CDR1 SEHNR and CDR2 FQNEAQ (reference sequence). V gave up 5 bases and J gave up 0 bases; unmatched junction bases: 3. This CDR3 region has 15 residues. The CDR3 DNA follows: TGTGCCAGCAGCCCGAGCGGGGGCTCCTACAATGAGCAGTTCTTC. This sequence encodes CASSPSGGSYNEQFF.

The V call is TRBV7-2, the J call TRBJ1-1; no reliable D call. Trimming pared 1 base from V and 10 bases from J, leaving 10 bases between. The CDR3 spans 12 residues. CDR1 SGHTA and CDR2 FQGNSA come from the germline V gene. The CDR3 DNA follows: TGTGCCAGCAGCTTAGATGTTGGGCGAGCTTTCTTT. It yields the protein CASSLDVGRAFF.

This clone has just one count. This sequence joins TRBV6-5 and TRBJ1-2; 10 bases fit TRBD1. The trim removed 6 bases at V and 9 bases at J, leaving 13 bases unmatched. CDR1 and CDR2 (germline): MNHEY, SVGAGI. The CDR3 is 15 amino acids. The CDR3 sequence is CASSSPRDRGERYTF. The CDR3 coding sequence is TGTGCCAGCAGCTCCCCACGGGACAGGGGAGAACGCTACACCTTC.

The chain combines TRBV10-3 with TRBJ2-7, with TRBD1 matching 11 bases. V lost 2 bases and J lost 5; bases outside the gene matches: 5. The length of the CDR3 is 15 residues. From germline, CDR1 is ENHRY and CDR2 SYGVKD. CDR3 bases: TGTGCCATCAGTGAGCCTCGGACAGGGGGCGACGAGCAGTACTTC. Protein: CAISEPRTGGDEQYF.

This chain connects TRBV4-3 to TRBJ2-3, with TRBD2 matching over 9 bases. Trimming cost V 0 bases and J 5 bases; bases outside gene matches: 12. The CDR3 runs to 18 residues. Germline-derived CDR1 and CDR2 are LGHNA and YSLEER. CDR3 nucleotide sequence: TGCGCCAGCAGCCAAGAAGGGGCACTAGCGGGTGTCCGAGATACGCAGTATTTT. Translation: CASSQEGALAGVRDTQYF.

This clone was found a few times. This chain links TRBV6-5 with TRBJ2-7; tentatively, D is TRBD1 (6 bases). Germline values: CDR1 MNHEY, CDR2 SVGAGI. Deletions cut 7 bases from V and 4 bases from J, with 20 bases between. The length of the CDR3 is 15 residues. The CDR3 nucleotides are TGTGCCAGCAAAATCGGAACAGGGCTAACTTACGAGCAGTACTTC. Translation: CASKIGTGLTYEQYF.

This chain joins TRBV28 and TRBJ1-5; 11 positions agree with TRBD1. Unmatched junction bases numbered 2, after V lost 9 bases and J lost 1 base. The CDR3 totals 14 residues. Germline V gene data show CDR1 as MDHEN and CDR2 as SYDVKM. The CDR3 DNA reads as TGTGCCAGTAGGACAGGGGGCAGCAATCAGCCCCAGCATTTT. Translating it yields CASRTGGSNQPQHF.

As regards this clone: Relative to the germline gene, one junction end is altered; a read error may explain this. This chain joins TRBV6-5 and TRBJ1-5; no reliable D call. The length of the CDR3 is 15 residues. CDR1 and CDR2 (germline): MNHEY, SVGAGI. CDR3 region: CASSYSTVSNQPQHF. CDR3 in DNA: TGTGCCAGCAGCTACTCTACGGTGAGCAATCAGCCCCAGCATTTT.

The chain is built from TRBV2 and TRBJ1-5, with a possible D match to TRBD1 (6 bases). Trimming stripped 4 bases from V and 4 bases from J, with 14 bases between. The germline V gene has CDR1 SNHLY and CDR2 FYNNEI. The CDR3 contains 15 residues. DNA of the CDR3: TGTGCCAGCAGTGGGGGACACTCAGGGAATCAGCCCCAGCATTTT. Residues: CASSGGHSGNQPQHF.

The CDR3 nucleotides are TGCAGCGTCGTCGGGGGGCTGAACACCGGGGAGCTGTTTTTT. Translated, it gives CSVVGGLNTGELFF. The gene calls are TRBV29-1 and TRBJ2-2; D might be TRBD2 (7 bases). Deletions cut 6 bases from V and 1 base from J, with 12 bases between. This CDR3 comprises 14 residues. Per the germline V gene, CDR1 is SQVTM and CDR2 is ANQGSEA.

The chain employs TRBV2 and TRBJ1-4, with 11 bases identical to TRBD1. Germline-derived CDR1 and CDR2 are SNHLY and FYNNEI. The CDR3 is 13 amino acids. The trim removed 8 bases at V and 8 bases at J, leaving 4 bases unmatched. CDR3 DNA sequence: TGTGCCAGCGGACAGGGGGCTCGGGAAAAACTGTTTTTT. The encoded protein is CASGQGAREKLFF.

V and J are TRBV14 and TRBJ2-7; the match to TRBD1 covers 10 bases. The length of the CDR3 is 16 residues. CDR1 is SGHDN, CDR2 FVKESK, per germline. V dropped 0 bases and J dropped 4; count of bases not matched to a gene: 6. CDR3 DNA: TGTGCCAGCAGCCAAGAAGGAGGGACAGGGGTGTACGAGCAGTACTTC. It translates to CASSQEGGTGVYEQYF.

The chain links TRBV15 to TRBJ1-1; no reliable D call. The CDR3 consists of 15 residues. In germline, CDR1 is LNHNV, CDR2 YYDKDF (reference sequence). Trimming removed 3 bases at V and 4 bases at J, with 15 bases between. The CDR3 region is CATSRPDMVSTEAFF. The CDR3 DNA is TGTGCCACCAGCAGGCCCGACATGGTGAGCACTGAAGCTTTCTTT.

The V gene is TRBV13, the J gene TRBJ2-7; tentatively, D is TRBD1 (5 bases). This CDR3 contains 12 residues. Between the trimmed V and J ends, which lost 5 bases and 6 bases, there was a span of 11 bases. Germline lookup yields CDR1 PRHDT and CDR2 FYEKMQ (reference sequence). The CDR3 is CASSADRGEQYF. The CDR3 DNA is TGTGCCAGCAGCGCAGACAGAGGCGAGCAGTACTTC.

The chain combines TRBV5-4 with TRBJ2-1, with 7 bases aligning to TRBD2. The V gene end was trimmed by 0 bases and the J gene end by 0 bases; junction bases not matched to a gene: 0. Germline CDR1 SGHNT, CDR2 YYREEE (reference sequence). The length of the CDR3 is 15 residues. CDR3: CASSLGGGSYNEQFF. CDR3 sequence (DNA): TGTGCCAGCAGCTTGGGCGGGGGCTCCTACAATGAGCAGTTCTTC.

This clone was seen only a few times. The V call is TRBV7-2, the J call TRBJ1-1; 10 nucleotides align to TRBD1. This CDR3 region has 16 residues. Germline V lookup: CDR1 SGHTA, CDR2 FQGNSA. V dropped 1 base and J dropped 4; count of bases not matched to a gene: 6. CDR3 nucleotides: TGTGCCAGCAGCTTAGTGGGGACAGGGGAGGGCACTGAAGCTTTCTTT. This translates into CASSLVGTGEGTEAFF.

The chain couples TRBV7-9 to TRBJ1-1, with 7 nucleotides matching TRBD1. V was clipped by 5 bases and J by 5 bases; unmatched bases: 11. From germline, CDR1 is SEHNR and CDR2 FQNEAQ (reference sequence). The CDR3 totals 15 residues. This CDR3 reads CASSPGQMVMTEAFF. The CDR3 nucleotides are TGTGCCAGCAGCCCGGGACAGATGGTTATGACTGAAGCTTTCTTT.